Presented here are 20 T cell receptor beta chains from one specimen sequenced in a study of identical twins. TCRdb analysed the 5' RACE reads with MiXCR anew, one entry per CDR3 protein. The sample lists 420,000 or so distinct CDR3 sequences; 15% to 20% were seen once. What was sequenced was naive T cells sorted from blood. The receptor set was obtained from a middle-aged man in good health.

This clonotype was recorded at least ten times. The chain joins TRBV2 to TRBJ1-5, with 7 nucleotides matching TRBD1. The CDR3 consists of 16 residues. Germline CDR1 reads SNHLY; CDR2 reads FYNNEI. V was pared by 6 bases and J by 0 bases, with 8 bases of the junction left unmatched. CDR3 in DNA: TGTGCCAGCAGCATCACAGGGGCATATAGCAATCAGCCCCAGCATTTT. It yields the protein CASSITGAYSNQPQHF.

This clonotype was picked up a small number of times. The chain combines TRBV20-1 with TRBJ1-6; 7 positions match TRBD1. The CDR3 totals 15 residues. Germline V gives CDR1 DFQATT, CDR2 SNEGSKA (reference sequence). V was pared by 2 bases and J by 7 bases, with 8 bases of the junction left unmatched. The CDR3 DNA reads TGCAGTGCTAGAAGGGACAGATCCCGAAATTCACCCCTCCACTTT. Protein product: CSARRDRSRNSPLHF.

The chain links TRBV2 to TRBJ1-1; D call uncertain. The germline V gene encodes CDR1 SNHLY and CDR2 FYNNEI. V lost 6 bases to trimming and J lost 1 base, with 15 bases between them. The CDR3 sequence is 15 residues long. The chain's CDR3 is CASRPYRSGNTEAFF. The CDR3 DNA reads TGTGCCAGCAGGCCCTACCGGTCGGGGAACACTGAAGCTTTCTTT.

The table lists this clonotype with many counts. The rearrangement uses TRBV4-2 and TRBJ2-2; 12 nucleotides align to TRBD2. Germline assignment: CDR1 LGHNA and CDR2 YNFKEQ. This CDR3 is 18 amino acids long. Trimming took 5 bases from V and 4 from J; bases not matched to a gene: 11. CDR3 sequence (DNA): TGTGCCAGCAGCGTTCGTTCTAGCGGGGGGGCGGGCACCGGGGAGCTGTTTTTT. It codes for CASSVRSSGGAGTGELFF.

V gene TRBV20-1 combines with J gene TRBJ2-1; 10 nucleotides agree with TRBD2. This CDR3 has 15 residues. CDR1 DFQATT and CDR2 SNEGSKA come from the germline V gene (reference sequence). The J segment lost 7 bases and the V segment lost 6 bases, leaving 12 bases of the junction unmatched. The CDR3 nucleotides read TGCAGTGCCACCACTCTAAGCGGGGGGGCGAATGAGCAGTTCTTC. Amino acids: CSATTLSGGANEQFF.

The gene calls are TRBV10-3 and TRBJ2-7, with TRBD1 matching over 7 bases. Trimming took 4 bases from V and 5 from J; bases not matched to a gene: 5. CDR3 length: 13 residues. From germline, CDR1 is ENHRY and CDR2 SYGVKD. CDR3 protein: CAISGQGRDEQYF. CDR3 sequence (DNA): TGTGCCATCAGTGGACAGGGCCGAGACGAGCAGTACTTC.

DNA for the CDR3: TGTGCCAGTACACATTCACGAGGGACTAGCGGGGGGCCGGATGAGCAGTTCTTC. The encoded protein is CASTHSRGTSGGPDEQFF. The chain is built from TRBV9 and TRBJ2-1, with 15 positions matching TRBD2. After removal of 8 bases from V and 8 bases from J, the junction contained 17 bases not matched to a gene. CDR1 SGDLS and CDR2 YYNGEE come from the germline V gene. The CDR3 is made up of 18 amino acids.

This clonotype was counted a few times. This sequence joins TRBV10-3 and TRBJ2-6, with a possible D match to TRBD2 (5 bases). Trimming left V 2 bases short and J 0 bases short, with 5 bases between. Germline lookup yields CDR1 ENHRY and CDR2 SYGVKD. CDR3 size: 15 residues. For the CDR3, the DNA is TGTGCCATCAGTGAGGGGAGCTCTGGGGCCAACGTCCTGACTTTC. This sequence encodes CAISEGSSGANVLTF.

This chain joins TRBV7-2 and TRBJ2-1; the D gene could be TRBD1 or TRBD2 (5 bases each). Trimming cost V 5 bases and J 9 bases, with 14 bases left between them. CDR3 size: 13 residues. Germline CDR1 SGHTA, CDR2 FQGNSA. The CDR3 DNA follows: TGTGCCAGCAGCCGGGACCAGGGAACTGAGCAGTTCTTC. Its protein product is CASSRDQGTEQFF. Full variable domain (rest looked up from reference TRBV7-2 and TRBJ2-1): GAGVSQSPSNKVTEKGKDVELRCDPISGHTALYWYRQSLGQGLEFLIYFQGNSAPDKSGLPSDRFSAERTGGSVSTLTIQRTQQEDSAVYLCASSRDQGTEQFFGPGTRLTVL.

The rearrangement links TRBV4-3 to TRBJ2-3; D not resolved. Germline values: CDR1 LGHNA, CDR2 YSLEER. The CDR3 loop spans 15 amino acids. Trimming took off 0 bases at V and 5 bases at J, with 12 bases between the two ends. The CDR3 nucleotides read TGCGCCAGCAGCCAAGATCTTGAAGGCGGAGATACGCAGTATTTT. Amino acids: CASSQDLEGGDTQYF.

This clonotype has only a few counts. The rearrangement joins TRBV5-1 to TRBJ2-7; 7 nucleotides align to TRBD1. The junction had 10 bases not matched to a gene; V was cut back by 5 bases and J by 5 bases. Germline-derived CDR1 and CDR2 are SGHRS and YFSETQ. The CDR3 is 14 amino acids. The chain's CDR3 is CASRPESQGDEQYF. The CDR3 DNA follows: TGCGCCAGCAGACCAGAGTCGCAGGGGGACGAGCAGTACTTC. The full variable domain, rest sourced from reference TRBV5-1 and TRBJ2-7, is KAGVTQTPRYLIKTRGQQVTLSCSPISGHRSVSWYQQTPGQGLQFLFEYFSETQRNKGNFPGRFSGRQFSNSRSEMNVSTLELGDSALYLCASRPESQGDEQYFGPGTRLTVT.

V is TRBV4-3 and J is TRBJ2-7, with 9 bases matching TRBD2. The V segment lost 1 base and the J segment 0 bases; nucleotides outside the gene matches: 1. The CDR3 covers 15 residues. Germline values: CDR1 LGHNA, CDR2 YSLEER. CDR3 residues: CASSQGLADSYEQYF. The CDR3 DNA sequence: TGCGCCAGCAGCCAAGGACTAGCGGACTCCTACGAGCAGTACTTC.

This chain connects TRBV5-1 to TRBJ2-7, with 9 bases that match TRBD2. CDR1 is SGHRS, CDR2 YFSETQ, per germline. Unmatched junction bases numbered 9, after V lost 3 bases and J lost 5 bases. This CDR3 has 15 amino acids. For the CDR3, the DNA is TGCGCCAGCAGCTCAAGAGCGGGGGGCCTGGACGAGCAGTACTTC. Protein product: CASSSRAGGLDEQYF.

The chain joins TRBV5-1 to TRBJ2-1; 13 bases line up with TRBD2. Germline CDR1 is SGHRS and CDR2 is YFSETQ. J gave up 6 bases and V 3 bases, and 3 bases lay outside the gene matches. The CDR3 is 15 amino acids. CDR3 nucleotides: TGCGCCAGCAGCTCGACTAGCGGGAGGTTCAATGAGCAGTTCTTC. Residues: CASSSTSGRFNEQFF.

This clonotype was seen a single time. CDR3: CATLPYSGANVLTF. DNA for the CDR3: TGTGCCACACTTCCCTACTCTGGGGCCAACGTCCTGACTTTC. V is TRBV6-1 and J is TRBJ2-6; D remains unclear. This CDR3 has 14 residues. V was trimmed by 10 bases and J by 0 bases, leaving 10 bases between them. CDR1 and CDR2 from the germline V gene are MNHNS and SASEGT.

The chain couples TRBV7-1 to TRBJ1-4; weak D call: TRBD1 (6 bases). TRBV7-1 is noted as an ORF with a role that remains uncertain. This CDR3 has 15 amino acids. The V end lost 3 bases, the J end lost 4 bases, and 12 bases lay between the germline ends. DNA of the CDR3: TGTGCCAGCAGCTCGGACAGACCTTATAATGAAAAACTGTTTTTT. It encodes CASSSDRPYNEKLFF.

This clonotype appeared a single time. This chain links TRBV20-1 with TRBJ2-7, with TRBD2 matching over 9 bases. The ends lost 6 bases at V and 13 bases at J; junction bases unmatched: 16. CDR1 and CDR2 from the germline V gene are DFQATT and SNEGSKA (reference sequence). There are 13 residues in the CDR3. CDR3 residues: CSARPGVLAGTYF. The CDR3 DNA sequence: TGCAGTGCCAGACCGGGGGTCCTAGCGGGGACTTACTTC.

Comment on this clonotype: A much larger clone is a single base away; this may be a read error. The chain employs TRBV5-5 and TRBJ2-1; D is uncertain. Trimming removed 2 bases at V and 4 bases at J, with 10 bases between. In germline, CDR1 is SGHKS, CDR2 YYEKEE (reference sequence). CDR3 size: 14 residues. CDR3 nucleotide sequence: TGTGCCAGCAGCTTCGCTGGCGCTTACAATGAGCAGTTCTTC. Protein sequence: CASSFAGAYNEQFF.

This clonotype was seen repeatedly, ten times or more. The chain's CDR3 is CSARDGSALETQYF. DNA for the CDR3: TGCAGTGCTAGAGATGGGTCAGCGTTGGAGACCCAGTACTTC. The chain carries TRBV20-1 and TRBJ2-5; D gene ambiguous. The germline V and J ends were trimmed by 0 bases and 5 bases, with 13 bases remaining between them. The germline V gene encodes CDR1 DFQATT and CDR2 SNEGSKA (reference sequence). The length of the CDR3 is 14 residues.

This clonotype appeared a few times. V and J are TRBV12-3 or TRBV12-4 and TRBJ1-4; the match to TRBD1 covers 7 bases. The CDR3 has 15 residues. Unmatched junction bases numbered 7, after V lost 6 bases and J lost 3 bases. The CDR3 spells CASRPRGRANEKLFF. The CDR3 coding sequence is TGTGCCAGCAGGCCGAGGGGGCGCGCTAATGAAAAACTGTTTTTT.